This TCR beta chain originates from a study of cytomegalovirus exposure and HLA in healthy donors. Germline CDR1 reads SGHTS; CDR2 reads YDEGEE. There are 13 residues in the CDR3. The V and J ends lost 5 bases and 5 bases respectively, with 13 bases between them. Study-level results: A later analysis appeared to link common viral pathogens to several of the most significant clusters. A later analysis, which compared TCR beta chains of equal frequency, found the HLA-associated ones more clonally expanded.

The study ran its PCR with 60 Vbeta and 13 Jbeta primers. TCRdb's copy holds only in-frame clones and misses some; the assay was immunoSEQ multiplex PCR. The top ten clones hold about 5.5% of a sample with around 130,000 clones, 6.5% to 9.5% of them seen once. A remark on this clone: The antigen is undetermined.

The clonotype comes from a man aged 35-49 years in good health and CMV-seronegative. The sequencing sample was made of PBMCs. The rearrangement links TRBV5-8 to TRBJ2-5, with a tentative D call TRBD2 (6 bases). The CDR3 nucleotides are TGTGCCAGCAGTTTGCGGGGTGGGGAGACCCAGTACTTC. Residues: CASSLRGGETQYF. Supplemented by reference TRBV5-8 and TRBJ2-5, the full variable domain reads EAGVTQSPTHLIKTRGQQATLRCSPISGHTSVYWYQQALGLGLQFLLWYDEGEERNRGNFPPRFSGRQFPNYSSELNVNALELEDSALYLCASSLRGGETQYFGPGTRLLVL.